Listed here is a single TCR beta chain. Its cognate antigen is unknown. In total, each donor contributed a single heparinised blood draw that averaged about 100 mL. CD45RO/CCR7/CD25/CD127/CD95/CD27 separated CD4+ naive, central memory, regulatory and stem cell-like memory cells by sorting. Every sorted population was more than 95% pure. These data originate in a study of beta chain features in type 1 diabetes. About the research overall: Sorted cells examined across all samples numbered approximately 100 million. Study findings and constraints: Shorter TCRB CDR3s, moderately but significantly so, were found in Type 1 diabetes patients in all four CD4+ subsets.

Reverse transcription of all isolated RNA meant that expressed TCRB transcripts were sequenced. TCRdb keeps only in-frame clones here, not all; method: immunoSEQ multiplex PCR. The sample holds approximately 15,000 clones, roughly 76% seen once. The CDR3 covers 11 residues. The V gene lost 6 bases and the J gene lost 4 bases, with 3 bases spanning the gap. Per the germline V gene, CDR1 is MGHDK and CDR2 is SYGVNS. The rearrangement joins TRBV25-1 to TRBJ2-2; D unclear. This receptor was obtained from a woman aged 18-30 years with type 1 diabetes. Sample: stem cell memory CD4+ T cells from blood. The CDR3 reads CASRSTGELFF. The CDR3 DNA is TGTGCCAGCAGGAGCACCGGGGAGCTGTTTTTT.